These 22 T cell receptor beta chains originate from one sample sequenced in a study of shared clonotypes between healthy human individuals. Assay used: immunoSEQ multiplex PCR; TCRdb lists only in-frame clones, some missing. Among about 490,000 clones listed, approximately 84% were seen once. Sequenced material: PBMCs. These receptors were taken from a woman aged 40 to 50 in good health. Some clones in this sample may be carry-over from other donors' samples.

This chain connects TRBV11-2 to TRBJ2-3, with 9 bases that match TRBD2. CDR1 is SGHAT, CDR2 FQNNGV, per germline. There are 16 residues in the CDR3. The V gene end was trimmed by 0 bases and the J gene end by 4 bases; junction bases not matched to a gene: 5. CDR3 protein: CASSLEGSGRADTQYF. DNA of the CDR3: TGTGCCAGCAGCTTAGAAGGTAGCGGGAGAGCAGATACGCAGTATTTT.

For this clone: This is likely an artifact of a read error, given a far larger clone one base away. The chain has TRBV30 and TRBJ2-7; D is tentatively TRBD1 or TRBD2 (5 bases each). Germline CDR1 GTSNPN, CDR2 SVGIG (reference sequence). This CDR3 region has 17 residues. V was pared by 3 bases and J by 2 bases, with 23 bases between. CDR3 in DNA: TGTGCCTGGAGGGGGTACCACGGGACGTTAAGACCCTACGAGCAGTACTTC. This sequence encodes CAWRGYHGTLRPYEQYF.

As to this clone: This is likely an artifact of a read error, given a far larger clone one base away. The V call is TRBV30, the J call TRBJ2-5; weak D call: TRBD2 (5 bases). This CDR3 is 13 amino acids long. Germline-derived CDR1 and CDR2 are GTSNPN and SVGIG (reference sequence). The V end lost 4 bases, the J end lost 1 base, and 10 bases lay between the germline ends. The CDR3 spells CAWIYSAQETQYF. Here the CDR3 DNA reads TGTGCCTGGATTTATAGCGCCCAAGAGACCCAGTACTTC. Combining the CDR3 with reference TRBV30 and TRBJ2-5 gives the whole variable domain SQTIHQWPATLVQPVGSPLSLECTVEGTSNPNLYWYRQAAGRGLQLLFYSVGIGQISSEVPQNLSASRPQDRQFILSSKKLLLSDSGFYLCAWIYSAQETQYFGPGTRLLVL.

V usage is TRBV5-1 and J usage is TRBJ1-4; 9 bases fit TRBD1. V gave up 2 bases and J gave up 5 bases; unmatched junction bases: 4. The CDR3 is 15 amino acids. Germline V gives CDR1 SGHRS, CDR2 YFSETQ. This chain's CDR3 is CASSFSGTGNEKLFF. In DNA, the CDR3 is TGCGCCAGCAGCTTTTCCGGGACAGGGAATGAAAAACTGTTTTTT.

V gene TRBV7-3 combines with J gene TRBJ2-7, with D tentatively TRBD1 or TRBD2 (5 bases each). The CDR3 is 15 residues long. Between the trimmed V and J ends, which lost 2 bases and 0 bases, there was a span of 11 bases. Germline assignment: CDR1 SGHTA and CDR2 FQGTGA. The CDR3 DNA follows: TGTGCCAGCAGCTTATCGGGGCGGAGCTCCTACGAGCAGTACTTC. Protein sequence: CASSLSGRSSYEQYF.

This clone was picked up a small number of times. A far larger clone is just one base off, so this is likely a read error. The same CDR3 arises from other DNA sequences in this sample as well. V and J are TRBV21-1 and TRBJ1-1. TRBV21-1 counts as a pseudogene. The CDR3 consists of 13 residues. The CDR3 DNA follows: TGTGCCAGCAGTAAAGTAATCAGGGAGGAGGCTTTCTTT. Translating gives CASSKVIREEAFF.

V usage is TRBV10-3 and J usage is TRBJ1-1; D remains unclear. Per the germline V gene, CDR1 is ENHRY and CDR2 is SYGVKD. This CDR3 comprises 14 residues. V was cut by 1 base and J by 1 base, with 7 bases left in between. The CDR3 is CAISEFEGNTEAFF. Here the CDR3 DNA reads TGTGCCATCAGTGAGTTTGAGGGGAACACTGAAGCTTTCTTT.

This chain joins TRBV7-2 and TRBJ2-1; TRBD2 is a possible D gene (5 bases). Per the germline V gene, CDR1 is SGHTA and CDR2 is FQGNSA. This CDR3 spans 16 amino acids. The ends were cut back, 5 bases at V and 0 bases at J, with 14 bases in the middle. CDR3 protein: CASSIVSGSSYNEQFF. The CDR3 DNA reads TGTGCCAGCAGCATAGTGAGCGGAAGCTCCTACAATGAGCAGTTCTTC.

J is TRBJ2-1 and V is TRBV7-3; TRBD2 might be the D (6 bases). Trimming stripped 3 bases from V and 8 bases from J, with 14 bases between. CDR1 and CDR2 (germline): SGHTA, FQGTGA. The CDR3 length is 14 residues. The CDR3 DNA is TGTGCCAGCAGCTTGAGTGTCGGGGGAGATGAGCAGTTCTTC. Translation: CASSLSVGGDEQFF.

Worth noting for this clone: A read error likely explains this, since a far larger clone differs by one base. The chain couples TRBV14 to TRBJ1-1; 7 nucleotides agree with TRBD1. The germline CDR1 and CDR2 sequences are SGHDN and FVKESK. The CDR3 loop spans 15 amino acids. This CDR3 is CASSPYNRGVFSTSF. For the CDR3, the DNA is TGTGCCAGCAGCCCATACAACAGGGGAGTCTTTTCGACTTCCTTT.

This CDR3 is CASTPTGPNEKLFF. In DNA, the CDR3 is TGTGCCAGTACGCCGACAGGGCCTAATGAAAAACTGTTTTTT. This chain joins TRBV19 and TRBJ1-4; TRBD1 agrees at 7 bases. The CDR3 totals 14 residues. Looked up from germline, CDR1 is LNHDA and CDR2 is SQIVND (reference sequence). V shed 7 bases, J shed 3 bases, and the junction held 5 bases outside the gene matches.

The chain recombines TRBV27 with TRBJ1-4; D not certain. This CDR3 has 13 residues. Germline lookup yields CDR1 MNHEY and CDR2 SMNVEV (reference sequence). Trimming took 5 bases from V and 4 from J, leaving 8 bases between them. The CDR3 nucleotides are TGTGCCAGCAGTCGGGCCTTTAATGAAAAACTGTTTTTT. This codes for CASSRAFNEKLFF.

The chain recombines TRBV5-1 with TRBJ2-4, with a weak D call TRBD2 (5 bases). V dropped 0 bases and J dropped 8 bases, with 15 bases sitting between them. Germline values: CDR1 SGHRS, CDR2 YFSETQ. This CDR3 is 15 amino acids long. DNA of the CDR3: TGCGCCAGCAGCTTGGTCGGAACAATGGGAGACATTCAGTACTTC. Protein sequence: CASSLVGTMGDIQYF. Together with reference TRBV5-1 and TRBJ2-4, the CDR3 gives the full variable domain: KAGVTQTPRYLIKTRGQQVTLSCSPISGHRSVSWYQQTPGQGLQFLFEYFSETQRNKGNFPGRFSGRQFSNSRSEMNVSTLELGDSALYLCASSLVGTMGDIQYFGAGTRLSVL.

To note about this clone: An end of the junction differs from the germline gene, which may be a read error. The chain is built from TRBV10-2 and TRBJ2-7; D is possibly TRBD1 (6 bases). CDR1 is WSHSY and CDR2 is SAAADI in the germline V gene. This CDR3 is built from 11 residues. The CDR3 region has the DNA TGCGCCAGCATGGGGGCGGAAGAGCGTGGCTTC. This gives the protein CASMGAEERGF.

As to this clone: Other DNA sequences in the sample encode the same CDR3. The chain combines TRBV9 with TRBJ2-2, with D possibly matching TRBD1 (6 bases). This CDR3 region has 16 residues. The V end lost 0 bases, the J end lost 0 bases, and 9 bases lay between the germline ends. Germline values: CDR1 SGDLS, CDR2 YYNGEE. This CDR3 is CASSVGAGANTGELFF. The CDR3, as DNA: TGTGCCAGCAGCGTAGGGGCAGGGGCGAACACCGGGGAGCTGTTTTTT. Full variable domain (outside the CDR3, taken from reference TRBV9 and TRBJ2-2): DSGVTQTPKHLITATGQRVTLRCSPRSGDLSVYWYQQSLDQGLQFLIQYYNGEERAKGNILERFSAQQFPDLHSELNLSSLELGDSALYFCASSVGAGANTGELFFGEGSRLTVL.

This clone was detected once. The chain employs TRBV2 and TRBJ2-3; no definite D call. V gave up 7 bases and J gave up 0 bases, with 8 bases separating them. Germline CDR1 is SNHLY and CDR2 is FYNNEI. This CDR3 comprises 13 residues. Written as DNA, the CDR3 is TGTGCCAGCAACACCGGGAGCACAGATACGCAGTATTTT. It specifies CASNTGSTDTQYF.

V gene TRBV7-9 combines with J gene TRBJ1-1, with 8 bases fitting TRBD1. The germline V gene encodes CDR1 SEHNR and CDR2 FQNEAQ (reference sequence). Losses at the gene ends were 5 bases for V and 3 bases for J; bases not matched to a gene: 11. The CDR3 spans 16 residues. The CDR3 DNA reads TGTGCCAGCAGCCCGTGGACAGGGATTGCGGACACTGAAGCTTTCTTT. It yields the protein CASSPWTGIADTEAFF. The whole variable domain, remainder taken from reference TRBV7-9 and TRBJ1-1, is DTGVSQNPRHKITKRGQNVTFRCDPISEHNRLYWYRQTLGQGPEFLTYFQNEAQLEKSRLLSDRFSAERPKGSFSTLEIQRTEQGDSAMYLCASSPWTGIADTEAFFGQGTRLTVV.

This clone was observed a single time. The chain has TRBV5-8 and TRBJ2-7, with D perhaps TRBD1 (5 bases). Germline lookup yields CDR1 SGHTS and CDR2 YDEGEE. Trimming took off 3 bases at V and 1 base at J, with 8 bases between the two ends. CDR3 length equals 13 residues. The CDR3 loop is CASSSTVSYEQYF. CDR3 DNA sequence: TGTGCCAGCAGCTCGACAGTATCCTACGAGCAGTACTTC.

With respect to this clone: Germline is not matched at one junction end, which may reflect a read error. The rearrangement uses TRBV6-5 and TRBJ2-1; 8 bases are shared with TRBD2. The CDR3 runs 15 residues. The germline gives CDR1 MNHEY, CDR2 SVGAGI. The CDR3: CASSDSSGSNNEQFF. As DNA, the CDR3 is TGTGCCAGCAGTGACTCAAGCGGGAGTAACAATGAGCAGTTCTTC.

Concerning this clone: A far larger clone is one base from this, pointing to a likely read error. The same CDR3 can be traced to other DNA sequences in this sample. The chain has TRBV28 and TRBJ2-7, with 9 bases identical to TRBD1. Germline V CDR1 and CDR2: MDHEN, SYDVKM. The CDR3 covers 16 residues. The CDR3 DNA sequence: TGTGCCAGCAGTTTATCGTGGACAGGGGTATTTCGCGAGCAATACTTC. This encodes CASSLSWTGVFREQYF.

As concerns this clone: The likely explanation is a read error, given a far larger clone one base away. Within the sample, other DNA sequences also encode this same CDR3. The rearrangement links TRBV15 to TRBJ2-1; D perhaps matches TRBD2 (6 bases). The germline V gene has CDR1 LNHNV and CDR2 YYDKDF (reference sequence). This CDR3 region has 18 residues. This CDR3 is CATSRDPITRDSYNEQFF. The CDR3 bases are TGTGCCACCAGCAGAGATCCGATTACCAGGGACTCCTACAATGAACAGTTCTTC.

The J gene is TRBJ2-1, the V gene TRBV11-2; the D call may be TRBD1 or TRBD2 (7 bases each). This CDR3 spans 15 amino acids. V lost 4 bases to trimming and J lost 9 bases, with 19 bases between them. Germline CDR1 is SGHAT and CDR2 is FQNNGV. CDR3 DNA: TGTGCCAGCAGCTCCCAGGGGGGGCATCGGGGTGAGCAGTTCTTC. It encodes CASSSQGGHRGEQFF.